The rows below give T cell receptor beta chains drawn from one sample of a study of CD8 T cells in ankylosing spondylitis. Via MiXCR, TCRdb re-called the 5' RACE reads, giving one row per CDR3 protein. Altogether approximately 400,000 distinct CDR3 sequences are present, roughly 25% being singletons, with the ten largest covering 0.89%. Specimen: blood, either unsorted or a sorted T cell fraction (not recorded which). The origin of the receptors is a male donor with ankylosing spondylitis. CDR3s include the opening cysteine and the closing phenylalanine or tryptophan. The D gene is left open where the match is weak. Not every row has a clone size; where given, it reads once, few, many or a size class.

v_call: TRBV5-1
d_call: .
j_call: TRBJ1-4
clone_size: .
cdr3_aa: CASSPAGRENEKLFF
cdr3_nt: TGCGCCAGCAGCCCTGCGGGACGAGAAAATGAAAAACTGTTTTTT

v_call: TRBV5-5
d_call: .
j_call: TRBJ1-2
clone_size: few
cdr3_aa: CASSFNNPNYGYTF
cdr3_nt: TGTGCCAGCAGCTTTAACAATCCTAACTATGGCTACACCTTC

v_call: TRBV7-7
d_call: .
j_call: TRBJ2-5
clone_size: few
cdr3_aa: CASSISPGEGKTQYF
cdr3_nt: TGTGCCAGCAGCATTTCCCCGGGAGAGGGGAAGACCCAGTACTTC

v_call: TRBV12-3/TRBV12-4
d_call: .
j_call: TRBJ1-2
clone_size: .
cdr3_aa: CASSHGRNYGYTF
cdr3_nt: TGTGCCAGCAGTCACGGGAGGAACTATGGCTACACCTTC

v_call: TRBV12-3/TRBV12-4
d_call: .
j_call: TRBJ2-7
clone_size: .
cdr3_aa: CASSQGYSGYSYEQYF
cdr3_nt: TGTGCCAGCAGCCAAGGGTACAGCGGCTACTCCTACGAGCAGTACTTC

v_call: TRBV4-1
d_call: TRBD2
j_call: TRBJ2-5
clone_size: .
cdr3_aa: CASSQGAAGATSLGETQYF
cdr3_nt: TGCGCCAGCAGCCAGGGTGCAGCGGGGGCTACCAGTTTAGGAGAGACCCAGTACTTC

v_call: TRBV7-9
d_call: .
j_call: TRBJ1-6
clone_size: few
cdr3_aa: CASSLAGTPNSPLHF
cdr3_nt: TGTGCCAGCAGCTTAGCTGGGACCCCGAATTCACCCCTCCACTTT

v_call: TRBV5-1
d_call: .
j_call: TRBJ1-2
clone_size: few
cdr3_aa: CASSFDAGYGYTF
cdr3_nt: TGCGCCAGCAGCTTCGATGCCGGCTATGGCTACACCTTC

v_call: TRBV5-5
d_call: .
j_call: TRBJ1-3
clone_size: .
cdr3_aa: CASSPSGGLTGNTIYF
cdr3_nt: TGTGCCAGCAGCCCGAGCGGGGGTTTGACTGGAAACACCATATATTTT

v_call: TRBV12-3/TRBV12-4
d_call: .
j_call: TRBJ1-2
clone_size: .
cdr3_aa: CASSFMGAYGYTF
cdr3_nt: TGTGCCAGCAGTTTTATGGGGGCCTATGGCTACACCTTC

v_call: TRBV11-2
d_call: .
j_call: TRBJ1-2
clone_size: .
cdr3_aa: CASSPGLGVGYTF
cdr3_nt: TGTGCCAGCAGCCCGGGGCTGGGAGTTGGCTACACCTTC

v_call: TRBV7-8
d_call: .
j_call: TRBJ1-5
clone_size: .
cdr3_aa: CASSLAEYQPQHF
cdr3_nt: TGTGCCAGCAGCTTAGCAGAATATCAGCCCCAGCATTTT

v_call: TRBV5-4
d_call: TRBD1
j_call: TRBJ1-5
clone_size: once
cdr3_aa: CASSSKVPGQGFGNQPQHF
cdr3_nt: TGTGCCAGCAGCTCCAAAGTCCCGGGACAGGGGTTTGGCAATCAGCCCCAGCATTTT

v_call: TRBV19
d_call: .
j_call: TRBJ2-6
clone_size: .
cdr3_aa: CASSRLGVAEISGANVLTF
cdr3_nt: TGTGCCAGTAGTCGCCTCGGGGTAGCGGAGATCTCTGGGGCCAACGTCCTGACTTTC

v_call: TRBV20-1
d_call: .
j_call: TRBJ2-1
clone_size: .
cdr3_aa: CSARDVRSSYNEQFF
cdr3_nt: TGCAGTGCTAGAGATGTGCGAAGCTCCTACAATGAGCAGTTCTTC

v_call: TRBV18
d_call: .
j_call: TRBJ2-3
clone_size: .
cdr3_aa: CASSPPETDTQYF
cdr3_nt: TGTGCCAGCTCACCACCGGAAACAGATACGCAGTATTTT

v_call: TRBV5-1
d_call: .
j_call: TRBJ2-2
clone_size: few
cdr3_aa: CASSLFGTGELFF
cdr3_nt: TGCGCCAGCAGCTTGTTCGGTACCGGGGAGCTGTTTTTT

v_call: TRBV7-7
d_call: TRBD2
j_call: TRBJ2-3
clone_size: few
cdr3_aa: CASSVGLAGGDTQYF
cdr3_nt: TGTGCCAGCAGCGTCGGACTAGCGGGGGGAGATACGCAGTATTTT

v_call: TRBV7-2
d_call: TRBD2
j_call: TRBJ2-7
clone_size: .
cdr3_aa: CASSRLAGATYEQYF
cdr3_nt: TGTGCCAGCAGCCGACTAGCGGGAGCCACCTACGAGCAGTACTTC

v_call: TRBV24-1
d_call: .
j_call: TRBJ2-3
clone_size: .
cdr3_aa: CATSDLYNTDTQYF
cdr3_nt: TGTGCCACCAGTGATTTGTATAACACAGATACGCAGTATTTT

v_call: TRBV20-1
d_call: .
j_call: TRBJ1-5
clone_size: many
cdr3_aa: CSAGPLGGNQPQHF
cdr3_nt: TGCAGTGCTGGGCCTTTAGGGGGCAATCAGCCCCAGCATTTT

v_call: TRBV10-2
d_call: TRBD2
j_call: TRBJ2-7
clone_size: few
cdr3_aa: CASIPGGLGYEQYF
cdr3_nt: TGCGCCAGCATCCCGGGAGGGCTGGGCTACGAGCAGTACTTC

v_call: TRBV7-2
d_call: TRBD1
j_call: TRBJ2-1
clone_size: many
cdr3_aa: CASSRDRGNEQFF
cdr3_nt: TGTGCCAGCAGCCGGGACAGGGGTAATGAGCAGTTCTTC

v_call: TRBV20-1
d_call: TRBD1
j_call: TRBJ1-2
clone_size: .
cdr3_aa: CSARDHGTAYGYTF
cdr3_nt: TGCAGTGCTAGGGATCACGGGACAGCCTATGGCTACACCTTC

v_call: TRBV28
d_call: .
j_call: TRBJ2-1
clone_size: .
cdr3_aa: CASSFGWNEQFF
cdr3_nt: TGTGCCAGCAGTTTTGGCTGGAATGAGCAGTTCTTC

v_call: TRBV12-3/TRBV12-4
d_call: TRBD2
j_call: TRBJ2-5
clone_size: .
cdr3_aa: CASSLVGGEWETQYF
cdr3_nt: TGTGCCAGCAGTTTGGTGGGAGGGGAGTGGGAGACCCAGTACTTC

v_call: TRBV24-1
d_call: .
j_call: TRBJ1-5
clone_size: .
cdr3_aa: CATSLGGGYQPQHF
cdr3_nt: TGTGCCACCAGCCTAGGAGGGGGATATCAGCCCCAGCATTTT

v_call: TRBV12-3/TRBV12-4
d_call: .
j_call: TRBJ1-4
clone_size: few
cdr3_aa: CASSLQGGYEKLFF
cdr3_nt: TGTGCCAGCAGTCTACAGGGAGGTTATGAAAAACTGTTTTTT

v_call: TRBV20-1
d_call: .
j_call: TRBJ2-5
clone_size: few
cdr3_aa: CSAGAGRETQYF
cdr3_nt: TGCAGTGCTGGAGCAGGGAGGGAGACCCAGTACTTC

v_call: TRBV29-1
d_call: .
j_call: TRBJ2-4
clone_size: few
cdr3_aa: CSVKDSLLDIQYF
cdr3_nt: TGCAGCGTTAAGGATTCCCTTTTGGACATTCAGTACTTC

v_call: TRBV5-6
d_call: .
j_call: TRBJ2-3
clone_size: few
cdr3_aa: CASSLRQYTDTQYF
cdr3_nt: TGTGCCAGCAGCTTAAGACAGTACACAGATACGCAGTATTTT

v_call: TRBV4-1
d_call: TRBD2
j_call: TRBJ2-5
clone_size: .
cdr3_aa: CASSQIGTSGAQETQYF
cdr3_nt: TGCGCCAGCAGCCAAATCGGGACTAGCGGGGCACAAGAGACCCAGTACTTC

v_call: TRBV12-3/TRBV12-4
d_call: .
j_call: TRBJ2-5
clone_size: few
cdr3_aa: CASSSGLGARRETQYF
cdr3_nt: TGTGCCAGCAGTTCGGGGCTAGGGGCTCGTCGGGAGACCCAGTACTTC

v_call: TRBV7-6
d_call: TRBD2
j_call: TRBJ2-1
clone_size: .
cdr3_aa: CASSFPGVSGRGNEQFF
cdr3_nt: TGTGCCAGCAGCTTCCCCGGGGTGAGCGGGAGGGGTAATGAGCAGTTCTTC

v_call: TRBV20-1
d_call: .
j_call: TRBJ1-5
clone_size: few
cdr3_aa: CSAEEDSNQPQHF
cdr3_nt: TGCAGTGCCGAAGAGGATAGCAATCAGCCCCAGCATTTT